Following are 21 T cell receptor beta chains from one sample sequenced in a study of blood T cell repertoires in COVID-19. Here immunoSEQ multiplex PCR was the method, and the copy in TCRdb shows in-frame clones only, minus some. The table lists 300,000 to 400,000 clones, around 80% of them singletons. Sequencing was done on a sample of peripheral blood. These TCRs come from a man aged 25 to 45 with active or convalescent COVID-19.

This clone appeared once. This CDR3 is also generated by other DNA sequences in the sample. The chain is built from TRBV5-1 and TRBJ1-1; 7 nucleotides match TRBD1. V shed 4 bases and J 0 bases; nucleotides not matched to a gene: 3. The CDR3 contains 14 residues. Germline assignment: CDR1 SGHRS and CDR2 YFSETQ. The CDR3 sequence is CASSGGQLNTEAFF. The CDR3, as DNA: TGCGCCAGCAGCGGGGGACAGTTGAACACTGAAGCTTTCTTT. The whole variable domain, remainder taken from reference TRBV5-1 and TRBJ1-1, is KAGVTQTPRYLIKTRGQQVTLSCSPISGHRSVSWYQQTPGQGLQFLFEYFSETQRNKGNFPGRFSGRQFSNSRSEMNVSTLELGDSALYLCASSGGQLNTEAFFGQGTRLTVV.

The J gene is TRBJ2-7, the V gene TRBV19; 8 bases are shared with TRBD1. The CDR3 covers 16 residues. CDR1 and CDR2 (germline): LNHDA, SQIVND (reference sequence). Germline trimming cut 0 bases from V and 1 base from J; bases unmatched to any gene: 5. The CDR3 region is CASSIEWTGSSYEQYF. Here the CDR3 DNA reads TGTGCCAGTAGTATAGAGTGGACAGGGTCTTCCTACGAGCAGTACTTC.

The chain links TRBV4-3 to TRBJ1-1; no reliable D call. This CDR3 has 14 amino acids. The germline V gene encodes CDR1 LGHNA and CDR2 YSLEER. V lost 0 bases and J 3 bases, leaving 8 bases between the germline ends. CDR3 nucleotides: TGCGCCAGCAGCCAAGATCCCCTCTACACTGAAGCTTTCTTT. Translation gives CASSQDPLYTEAFF.

The J gene is TRBJ2-3, the V gene TRBV5-6; the D gene is possibly TRBD2 (6 bases). Deletions cut 0 bases from V and 6 bases from J, with 23 bases between. CDR3 length equals 18 residues. Germline CDR1 and CDR2: SGHDT and YYEEEE. CDR3 coding DNA: TGTGCCAGCAGCTTGGTGGATCTGGGGACTGGGAAAGGTGATACGCAGTATTTT. This translates into CASSLVDLGTGKGDTQYF.

The V and J genes are TRBV2 and TRBJ2-7; maybe TRBD1 (6 bases). The CDR3 consists of 14 residues. With 7 bases removed from V and 2 bases from J, the gap between germline ends came to 15 bases. CDR1 SNHLY and CDR2 FYNNEI come from the germline V gene. CDR3 bases: TGTGCCAGCATAAGACAGGTCATCACCTACGAGCAGTACTTC. It encodes CASIRQVITYEQYF.

V and J are TRBV2 and TRBJ1-2; TRBD1 agrees at 7 bases. The J segment lost 8 bases and the V segment lost 6 bases, leaving 15 bases of the junction unmatched. CDR3 size: 15 residues. Germline loops: CDR1 SNHLY, CDR2 FYNNEI. CDR3 in amino acids: CASSLGQWGNWGYTF. The CDR3 DNA reads TGTGCCAGCAGCCTGGGACAGTGGGGAAATTGGGGCTACACCTTC.

The chain joins TRBV24-1 to TRBJ1-2; tentatively, D is TRBD1 (5 bases). V was pared by 3 bases and J by 5 bases, with 12 bases between. The CDR3 length is 14 residues. CDR1 and CDR2 from the germline V gene are KGHDR and SFDVKD. CDR3 region: CATSDPDSFYGYTF. The CDR3 DNA is TGTGCCACCAGTGATCCAGACAGTTTTTATGGCTACACCTTC.

This chain joins TRBV6-5 and TRBJ2-5, with D possibly being TRBD2 (6 bases). V dropped 2 bases and J dropped 5 bases, with 18 bases sitting between them. This CDR3 contains 16 residues. Per the germline V gene, CDR1 is MNHEY and CDR2 is SVGAGI. The CDR3 spells CASSYVGLGGWETQYF. The CDR3 DNA follows: TGTGCCAGCAGTTACGTGGGTCTGGGGGGATGGGAGACCCAGTACTTC.

This clone was seen a few times. The chain is built from TRBV20-1 and TRBJ1-2; D remains ambiguous. There are 10 residues in the CDR3. Trimming left V 4 bases short and J 6 bases short, with 6 bases between. Germline loops: CDR1 DFQATT, CDR2 SNEGSKA (reference sequence). This CDR3 reads CSAITDGYTF. The CDR3 region has the DNA TGCAGTGCTATAACAGATGGCTACACCTTC.

This sequence joins TRBV9 and TRBJ2-5, with 7 bases aligning to TRBD1. The ends lost 2 bases at V and 6 bases at J; junction bases unmatched: 7. Per the germline V gene, CDR1 is SGDLS and CDR2 is YYNGEE. This CDR3 region has 14 residues. The CDR3 here is CASSVGTEGKTQYF. The CDR3 nucleotides read TGTGCCAGCAGCGTGGGGACAGAGGGTAAGACCCAGTACTTC.

The genes are TRBV6-5 and TRBJ2-3, with 8 bases fitting TRBD2. Trimming cost V 9 bases and J 4 bases; bases outside gene matches: 12. This CDR3 is 15 amino acids long. Germline V gives CDR1 MNHEY, CDR2 SVGAGI. CDR3 region: CARGPREGPPDTQYF. The CDR3 nucleotides read TGTGCCAGGGGGCCCCGGGAGGGCCCCCCAGATACGCAGTATTTT.

This sequence joins TRBV30 and TRBJ2-1; 8 bases are shared with TRBD1. The CDR3 runs 15 residues. V lost 1 base, J lost 6 bases, and 8 bases stayed unmatched. CDR1 is GTSNPN, CDR2 SVGIG, per germline (reference sequence). The CDR3 loop is CAWSAYLGQVNEQFF. The CDR3 DNA is TGTGCCTGGAGTGCGTACCTGGGACAGGTCAATGAGCAGTTCTTC. The whole variable domain, filled in from reference TRBV30 and TRBJ2-1, reads SQTIHQWPATLVQPVGSPLSLECTVEGTSNPNLYWYRQAAGRGLQLLFYSVGIGQISSEVPQNLSASRPQDRQFILSSKKLLLSDSGFYLCAWSAYLGQVNEQFFGPGTRLTVL.

This chain joins TRBV7-2 and TRBJ2-7, with 11 bases matching TRBD1. This CDR3 is built from 14 residues. Germline trimming cut 3 bases from V and 6 bases from J; bases unmatched to any gene: 4. The germline V gene has CDR1 SGHTA and CDR2 FQGNSA. The CDR3 loop is CASSLDRGQREQYF. The CDR3 DNA sequence: TGTGCCAGCAGCTTGGACAGGGGGCAGCGCGAGCAGTACTTC.

This clone was counted once. This chain uses TRBV25-1 with TRBJ1-6; 10 nucleotides agree with TRBD1. Looked up from germline, CDR1 is MGHDK and CDR2 is SYGVNS. The V and J ends lost 4 bases and 10 bases, in that order; junction bases with no gene match: 4. This CDR3 has 14 residues. This CDR3 reads CASSGQGARSPLHF. The DNA of the CDR3 is TGTGCCAGCAGTGGACAGGGGGCACGGTCACCCCTCCACTTT. Looking up the rest from reference TRBV25-1 and TRBJ1-6 gives the full variable domain: EADIYQTPRYLVIGTGKKITLECSQTMGHDKMYWYQQDPGMELHLIHYSYGVNSTEKGDLSSESTVSRIRTEHFPLTLESARPSHTSQYLCASSGQGARSPLHFGNGTRLTVT.

The genes are TRBV6-2 or TRBV6-3 and TRBJ2-2, with D possibly TRBD2 on 5 matching bases. The V and J ends lost 2 bases and 4 bases respectively, with 5 bases between them. CDR1 is MNHEY, CDR2 SVGEGT, per germline. This CDR3 is 13 amino acids long. Here the CDR3 DNA reads TGTGCCAGCAGTTACGCGGGCACCGGGGAGCTGTTTTTT. Its translation is CASSYAGTGELFF.

The chain has TRBV5-1 and TRBJ1-2, with TRBD1 matching 10 bases. Unmatched junction bases numbered 11, after V lost 1 base and J lost 8 bases. The CDR3 runs to 16 residues. Germline lookup yields CDR1 SGHRS and CDR2 YFSETQ. CDR3 in amino acids: CASSLYAGQGSGGYTF. CDR3 sequence (DNA): TGCGCCAGCAGCTTGTACGCGGGACAGGGGTCGGGCGGCTACACCTTC.

This chain uses TRBV2 with TRBJ1-4, with 10 bases fitting TRBD1. In germline, CDR1 is SNHLY, CDR2 FYNNEI. With 7 bases clipped from V and 8 bases from J, the junction kept 4 bases outside the gene matches. The CDR3 is 13 amino acids. The CDR3 bases are TGTGCCAGCATCGGGACAGGGGCCGAAAAACTGTTTTTT. Encoded protein: CASIGTGAEKLFF. The full variable domain, in which reference TRBV2 and TRBJ1-4 provide the parts outside the CDR3, is EPEVTQTPSHQVTQMGQEVILRCVPISNHLYFYWYRQILGQKVEFLVSFYNNEISEKSEIFDDQFSVERPDGSNFTLKIRSTKLEDSAMYFCASIGTGAEKLFFGSGTQLSVL.

The CDR3 reads CASSLSPAGLAEAFF. The DNA for the CDR3 is TGTGCCAGCAGCTTATCCCCAGCGGGGCTTGCTGAAGCTTTCTTT. The V call is TRBV7-3, the J call TRBJ1-1; D might be TRBD1 (5 bases). This CDR3 region has 15 residues. Germline V gives CDR1 SGHTA, CDR2 FQGTGA. Trimming took 2 bases from V and 6 from J, leaving 16 bases between them.

The chain has TRBV30 and TRBJ2-5, with 10 bases matching TRBD2. The CDR3 is made up of 16 amino acids. V was clipped by 3 bases and J by 4 bases; unmatched bases: 11. From germline, CDR1 is GTSNPN and CDR2 SVGIG (reference sequence). Here the CDR3 reads CAWRSLSSSGGETQYF. Written as DNA, the CDR3 is TGTGCCTGGAGATCCCTCTCCTCTAGCGGGGGAGAGACCCAGTACTTC.

This chain joins TRBV6-6 and TRBJ1-5; 8 bases map to TRBD1. Unmatched junction bases numbered 9, after V lost 5 bases and J lost 3 bases. This CDR3 has 16 residues. In germline, CDR1 is MNHNY, CDR2 SVGAGI (reference sequence). DNA of the CDR3: TGTGCCAGCAGTGGTAGGGACAGGCGTTACAATCAGCCCCAGCATTTT. Its protein is CASSGRDRRYNQPQHF.

The chain couples TRBV3-1 (or the pseudogene TRBV3-2) to TRBJ2-3; perhaps TRBD2 as D (7 bases). V was clipped by 0 bases and J by 0 bases, with 19 bases between them. CDR3 length equals 19 residues. The germline CDR1 and CDR2 sequences are LGHDT and YNNKEL (reference sequence). The CDR3 DNA sequence: TGTGCCAGCAGCCAAGAAAGGGGAGGGGGGTCGACTAGCACAGATACGCAGTATTTT. As protein: CASSQERGGGSTSTDTQYF.